This TCR beta chain was profiled in a study of cytomegalovirus exposure and HLA in healthy donors. Turning to the study itself: Of all 400 or so donors who were genotyped, 75% to 85% belonged to the Caucasian-associated ancestry cluster.

Trimming removed 3 bases at V and 7 bases at J, with 12 bases between. This CDR3 has 14 amino acids. Germline CDR1 MNHEY, CDR2 SMNVEV (reference sequence). As regards this clone: Its target is not known.

PCR amplification relied on 60 Vbeta primers (plus 13 Jbeta primers). Generated by immunoSEQ multiplex PCR, the TCRdb table keeps only in-frame clones and is missing some. The sample has over 150,000 clones, over 75% seen once. Study-level findings and limits: Roughly uniform depth of sequencing across donors was assumed in presence/absence analyses. Researchers reportedly found TCR beta sequences accurately predicted most subjects' HLA-A and HLA-B alleles.

The chain is built from TRBV27 and TRBJ1-4; no firm D call. Specimen: PBMCs. This clonotype was sampled from a young woman in good health and CMV-seronegative. CDR3 sequence: CASSFGTGAEKLFF. In DNA form, the CDR3 reads TGTGCCAGCAGTTTCGGCACGGGAGCTGAAAAACTGTTTTTT.